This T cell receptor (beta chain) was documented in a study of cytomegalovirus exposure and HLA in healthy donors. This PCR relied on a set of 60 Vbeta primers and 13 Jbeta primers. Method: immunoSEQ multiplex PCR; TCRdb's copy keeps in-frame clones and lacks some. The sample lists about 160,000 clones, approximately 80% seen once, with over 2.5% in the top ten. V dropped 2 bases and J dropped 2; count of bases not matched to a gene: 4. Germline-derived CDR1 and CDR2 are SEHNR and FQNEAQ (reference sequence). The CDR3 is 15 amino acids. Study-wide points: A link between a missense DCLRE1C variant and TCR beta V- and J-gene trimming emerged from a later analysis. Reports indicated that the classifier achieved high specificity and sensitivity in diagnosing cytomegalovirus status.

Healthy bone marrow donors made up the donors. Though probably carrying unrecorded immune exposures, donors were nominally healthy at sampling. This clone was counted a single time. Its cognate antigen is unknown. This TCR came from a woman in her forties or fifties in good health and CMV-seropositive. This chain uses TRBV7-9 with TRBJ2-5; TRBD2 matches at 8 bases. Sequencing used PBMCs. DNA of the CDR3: TGTGCCAGCAGCTTACTAGCGGGTGGACAAGAGACCCAGTACTTC. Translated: CASSLLAGGQETQYF.